The 26 T cell receptor beta chains below all came from one sample that was sequenced in a study of blood T cell repertoires in COVID-19. Sequencing was performed with immunoSEQ multiplex PCR; in TCRdb, only in-frame clones are kept and a portion is missing. Among approximately 29,000 clones listed, about 85% were seen once. Sequenced material: peripheral blood. The origin of the receptors is a woman aged 55-70 years with active COVID-19.

The chain carries TRBV30 and TRBJ1-4; no firm D call. This CDR3 is built from 11 residues. V gave up 0 bases and J gave up 7 bases, with 3 bases separating them. The germline V gene encodes CDR1 GTSNPN and CDR2 SVGIG (reference sequence). The DNA for the CDR3 is TGTGCCTGGAGTGTAGCTGAAAAACTGTTTTTT. Translation gives CAWSVAEKLFF. Full variable domain (missing parts from reference TRBV30 and TRBJ1-4): SQTIHQWPATLVQPVGSPLSLECTVEGTSNPNLYWYRQAAGRGLQLLFYSVGIGQISSEVPQNLSASRPQDRQFILSSKKLLLSDSGFYLCAWSVAEKLFFGSGTQLSVL.

The CDR3 DNA reads as TGCAGCGTGGGGGACTCAAGATACAATGAGCAGTTCTTC. It yields the protein CSVGDSRYNEQFF. This sequence joins TRBV29-1 and TRBJ2-1, with D tentatively TRBD2 (6 bases). The length of the CDR3 is 13 residues. Germline V lookup: CDR1 SQVTM, CDR2 ANQGSEA. The V end lost 6 bases, the J end lost 4 bases, and 13 bases lay between the germline ends.

The chain employs TRBV19 and TRBJ2-7; TRBD2 agrees at 14 bases. CDR3 size: 15 residues. The germline V gene has CDR1 LNHDA and CDR2 SQIVND (reference sequence). After removal of 5 bases from V and 3 bases from J, the junction contained 3 bases not matched to a gene. CDR3 sequence: CASSPGLAGVYEQYF. As DNA, the CDR3 is TGTGCCAGTAGTCCGGGACTAGCGGGAGTCTACGAGCAGTACTTC.

CDR3 in amino acids: CASSLAGTGGDTQYF. The CDR3 nucleotides read TGTGCCAGCAGCTTGGCCGGGACAGGGGGGGATACGCAGTATTTT. The chain recombines TRBV5-4 with TRBJ2-3; 11 bases match TRBD1. Germline V gene data show CDR1 as SGHNT and CDR2 as YYREEE (reference sequence). This CDR3 has 15 residues. The ends lost 0 bases at V and 6 bases at J; junction bases unmatched: 3. The full variable domain, in which reference TRBV5-4 and TRBJ2-3 provide the parts outside the CDR3, is ETGVTQSPTHLIKTRGQQVTLRCSSQSGHNTVSWYQQALGQGPQFIFQYYREEENGRGNFPPRFSGLQFPNYSSELNVNALELDDSALYLCASSLAGTGGDTQYFGPGTRLTVL.

The genes are TRBV5-1 and TRBJ1-4, with 9 bases identical to TRBD1. Trimming took 0 bases from V and 5 from J; bases not matched to a gene: 2. Germline CDR1 and CDR2: SGHRS and YFSETQ. The length of the CDR3 is 15 residues. CDR3 residues: CASSLEGTGNEKLFF. The CDR3 DNA reads as TGCGCCAGCAGCTTGGAAGGGACAGGGAATGAAAAACTGTTTTTT.

The rearrangement joins TRBV12-3 or TRBV12-4 to TRBJ2-7; D is uncertain. The CDR3 runs 11 residues. V was cut by 6 bases and J by 3 bases, with 6 bases left in between. CDR3 amino acids: CASSPNYEQYF. CDR3 coding DNA: TGTGCCAGCAGCCCCAACTACGAGCAGTACTTC.

This chain uses TRBV6-5 with TRBJ2-1, with 8 nucleotides matching TRBD2. Germline assignment: CDR1 MNHEY and CDR2 SVGAGI. The CDR3 consists of 15 residues. Here the CDR3 reads CTSSRREGLYNEQFF. CDR3 bases: TGTACCTCCAGCAGACGGGAGGGCCTTTACAATGAGCAGTTCTTC.

The chain employs TRBV20-1 and TRBJ2-2, with D perhaps matching TRBD2 (6 bases). CDR1 is DFQATT, CDR2 SNEGSKA, per germline (reference sequence). Trimming stripped 3 bases from V and 7 bases from J, with 15 bases between. CDR3 length equals 14 residues. In nucleotides, the CDR3 is TGCAGTGCTAGTCCCCTAGCGTCTATCGGGGAGCTGTTTTTT. This codes for CSASPLASIGELFF.

V gene TRBV6-6 combines with J gene TRBJ2-3; D might be TRBD1 (6 bases). Germline assignment: CDR1 MNHNY and CDR2 SVGAGI (reference sequence). Trimming stripped 7 bases from V and 8 bases from J, with 16 bases between. The CDR3 runs to 13 residues. The CDR3 here is CASTPTGSSTQYF. For the CDR3, the DNA is TGTGCCAGCACACCGACAGGTTCGAGTACGCAGTATTTT.

The chain combines TRBV2 with TRBJ2-3; D is unclear. With 8 bases removed from V and 2 bases from J, the gap between germline ends came to 20 bases. Per the germline V gene, CDR1 is SNHLY and CDR2 is FYNNEI. The CDR3 consists of 16 residues. This chain's CDR3 is CASVRSATRSTDTQYF. The DNA for the CDR3 is TGTGCCAGCGTGAGATCCGCAACCCGGTCCACAGATACGCAGTATTTT.

This clone occurred once. The chain is built from TRBV6-5 and TRBJ1-2; TRBD1 might be the D (6 bases). The CDR3 runs to 13 residues. V was trimmed by 8 bases and J by 8 bases, leaving 18 bases between them. Germline CDR1 and CDR2: MNHEY and SVGAGI. CDR3 in DNA: TGTGCCAGCGGGCCTCAGGGGCTGGGGGGCTACACCTTC. It codes for CASGPQGLGGYTF.

The V and J genes are TRBV12-3 or TRBV12-4 and TRBJ2-5; 7 nucleotides match TRBD1. The junction had 2 bases not matched to a gene; V was cut back by 6 bases and J by 4 bases. CDR3 size: 12 residues. The CDR3 DNA is TGTGCCAGCAGCGCAGGGGGAGAGACCCAGTACTTC. Translation gives CASSAGGETQYF.

The chain links TRBV25-1 to TRBJ1-6; D perhaps matches TRBD1 (5 bases). The CDR3 extends over 17 amino acids. CDR1 and CDR2 from the germline V gene are MGHDK and SYGVNS. The ends were cut back, 2 bases at V and 0 bases at J, with 11 bases in the middle. This CDR3 is CASSEINRSSYNSPLHF. CDR3 DNA sequence: TGTGCCAGCAGTGAAATCAACAGGAGCTCCTATAATTCACCCCTCCACTTT.

The sample holds one count of this clone. This rearrangement joins TRBV18 to TRBJ1-3; D is unresolved. V lost 5 bases and J lost 3, with 14 bases in between. The CDR3 is made up of 15 amino acids. From germline, CDR1 is KGHSH and CDR2 LQKENI. The CDR3 nucleotides are TGTGCCAGCTCAACCAGCGGAGGGTTTGGAAACACCATATATTTT. Translated, it gives CASSTSGGFGNTIYF.

V usage is TRBV6-5 and J usage is TRBJ2-2; perhaps TRBD2 as D (5 bases). In germline, CDR1 is MNHEY, CDR2 SVGAGI. The CDR3 length is 13 residues. V shed 4 bases and J shed 4 bases, with 7 bases lying between them. The CDR3 loop is CASSWEPTGELFF. CDR3 coding DNA: TGTGCCAGCAGTTGGGAGCCCACCGGGGAGCTGTTTTTT.

The chain has TRBV6-5 and TRBJ2-1; possibly TRBD1 for D (6 bases). Germline assignment: CDR1 MNHEY and CDR2 SVGAGI. CDR3 length: 14 amino acids. V lost 9 bases and J lost 8, with 20 bases in between. The CDR3 DNA reads TGTGCCAGTGGGGGTGGGGGCTCCCTGGATGAGCAGTTCTTC. Translating gives CASGGGGSLDEQFF.

The rearrangement uses TRBV5-1 and TRBJ2-5, with a weak D call TRBD2 (6 bases). V was cut by 0 bases and J by 1 base, with 10 bases left in between. The CDR3 extends over 15 amino acids. Germline-derived CDR1 and CDR2 are SGHRS and YFSETQ. CDR3 residues: CASSLAGGVQETQYF. As DNA, the CDR3 is TGCGCCAGCAGCTTGGCCGGGGGAGTCCAAGAGACCCAGTACTTC.

The chain recombines TRBV10-1 with TRBJ2-7; 7 nucleotides align to TRBD1. In germline, CDR1 is WNHNN, CDR2 SYGVQD (reference sequence). V trimming: 2 bases; J trimming: 6 bases; junction bases outside the gene matches: 10. This CDR3 has 15 residues. CDR3 region: CASSERVGGSGEQYF. The CDR3 DNA reads TGCGCCAGCAGTGAGAGGGTAGGGGGCTCAGGCGAGCAGTACTTC.

V gene TRBV5-1 combines with J gene TRBJ1-4; TRBD1 matches 8 bases. The CDR3 totals 15 residues. CDR1 SGHRS and CDR2 YFSETQ come from the germline V gene. V was pared by 4 bases and J by 8 bases, with 10 bases of the junction left unmatched. This chain's CDR3 is CASSPVGQGGEKLFF. DNA for the CDR3: TGCGCCAGCAGCCCCGTCGGACAGGGAGGGGAAAAACTGTTTTTT. The complete variable domain, with remaining parts taken from reference TRBV5-1 and TRBJ1-4, reads KAGVTQTPRYLIKTRGQQVTLSCSPISGHRSVSWYQQTPGQGLQFLFEYFSETQRNKGNFPGRFSGRQFSNSRSEMNVSTLELGDSALYLCASSPVGQGGEKLFFGSGTQLSVL.

The genes are TRBV19 and TRBJ2-2, with 8 bases identical to TRBD1. Trimming cost V 2 bases and J 5 bases; bases outside gene matches: 7. The CDR3 runs 16 residues. The germline gives CDR1 LNHDA, CDR2 SQIVND (reference sequence). The CDR3 is CASSIFGQGWTGELFF. CDR3 in DNA: TGTGCCAGTAGTATATTTGGACAGGGCTGGACCGGGGAGCTGTTTTTT.

This sequence joins TRBV11-2 and TRBJ2-7, with no clear D. The CDR3 length is 15 residues. The V and J ends lost 2 bases and 2 bases respectively, with 13 bases between them. The germline V gene encodes CDR1 SGHAT and CDR2 FQNNGV. The CDR3 nucleotides are TGTGCCAGCAGCTTATCCCCCCCGCCTACCTACGAGCAGTACTTC. Translated, it gives CASSLSPPPTYEQYF.

The chain employs TRBV15 and TRBJ1-5, with D possibly TRBD1 on 6 matching bases. V lost 1 base to trimming and J lost 1 base, with 14 bases between them. CDR1 is LNHNV and CDR2 is YYDKDF in the germline V gene (reference sequence). There are 17 residues in the CDR3. CDR3 sequence (DNA): TGTGCCACCAGCAGAGCCCCTACCGGGACAAGCAATCAGCCCCAGCATTTT. Protein product: CATSRAPTGTSNQPQHF.

This chain joins TRBV29-1 and TRBJ2-5, with D possibly being TRBD2 (6 bases). Germline CDR1 reads SQVTM; CDR2 reads ANQGSEA. This CDR3 contains 23 residues. V lost 5 bases to trimming and J lost 2 bases, with 42 bases between them. The CDR3 reads CSVYRGRGLLYRRLVCDQETQYF. CDR3 bases: TGCAGCGTTTATCGAGGGCGGGGTTTGCTCTATCGAAGACTAGTTTGCGATCAAGAGACCCAGTACTTC.

This sequence joins TRBV6-1 and TRBJ1-5; TRBD1 agrees at 7 bases. In germline, CDR1 is MNHNS, CDR2 SASEGT. V lost 4 bases, J lost 4 bases, and 13 bases stayed unmatched. The CDR3 covers 17 residues. For the CDR3, the DNA is TGTGCCAGCAGTGGTCATCTCCGGGACAGACTTAATCAGCCCCAGCATTTT. Protein: CASSGHLRDRLNQPQHF.

The chain combines TRBV7-3 with TRBJ2-1; TRBD2 agrees at 9 bases. After removal of 3 bases from V and 7 bases from J, the junction contained 10 bases not matched to a gene. Germline V lookup: CDR1 SGHTA, CDR2 FQGTGA. The CDR3 is 16 residues long. CDR3 amino acids: CASSLGVSGSQNEQFF. As DNA, the CDR3 is TGTGCCAGCAGCTTGGGTGTTAGCGGGAGTCAAAATGAGCAGTTCTTC.

The chain has TRBV27 and TRBJ1-1; 8 nucleotides agree with TRBD1. Germline CDR1 is MNHEY and CDR2 is SMNVEV (reference sequence). Losses at the gene ends were 5 bases for V and 5 bases for J; bases not matched to a gene: 7. This CDR3 is built from 14 residues. The CDR3 DNA follows: TGTGCCAGCAGTCACTGGACAGGGAAGACTGAAGCTTTCTTT. It yields the protein CASSHWTGKTEAFF.